This TCR beta chain stems from a study of blood T cell repertoires in COVID-19. Study-wide background: Material from acute and convalescent COVID-19 was sourced from the United States, Italy and Spain. T cells, B-cell-depleted T cells, or PBMCs provided the cDNA or gDNA that served as material.

V gave up 3 bases and J gave up 3 bases, with 12 bases separating them. This CDR3 spans 14 amino acids. Germline V gives CDR1 SEHNR, CDR2 FQNEAQ (reference sequence). Source study methods: The authors estimated nucleated cell counts from reference gene primer amplification. Here immunoSEQ multiplex PCR was the method, and the copy in TCRdb shows in-frame clones only, minus some. That table gives V, J and clone size, and the DNA gave D and trimming. This sample has tens of thousands of clones, with about 80% found just once. The sequenced material came from peripheral blood. V is TRBV7-9 and J is TRBJ2-7; D may be TRBD1 (6 bases). The origin of this receptor is a human donor in a cohort sampled during active COVID-19. CDR3 in amino acids: CASSLAGAYYEQYF. The CDR3 DNA follows: TGTGCCAGCAGCTTGGCAGGGGCGTACTACGAGCAGTACTTC.